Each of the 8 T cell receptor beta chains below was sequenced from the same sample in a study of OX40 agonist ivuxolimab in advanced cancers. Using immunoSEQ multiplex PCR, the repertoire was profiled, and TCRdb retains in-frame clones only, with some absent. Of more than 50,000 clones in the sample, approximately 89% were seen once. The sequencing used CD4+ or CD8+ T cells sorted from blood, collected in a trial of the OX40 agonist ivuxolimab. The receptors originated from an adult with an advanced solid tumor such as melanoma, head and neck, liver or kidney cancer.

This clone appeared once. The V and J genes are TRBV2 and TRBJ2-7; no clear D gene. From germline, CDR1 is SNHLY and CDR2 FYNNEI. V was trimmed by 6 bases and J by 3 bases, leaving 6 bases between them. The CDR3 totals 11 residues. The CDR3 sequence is CASSNNYEQYF. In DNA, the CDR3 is TGTGCCAGCAGCAACAACTACGAGCAGTACTTC.

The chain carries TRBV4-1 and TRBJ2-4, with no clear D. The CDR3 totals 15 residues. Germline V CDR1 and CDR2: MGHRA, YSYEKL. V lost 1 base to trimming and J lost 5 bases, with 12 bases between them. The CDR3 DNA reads TGCGCCAGCAGCCAAGGGGTAGTTGTCCAAAACATTCAGTACTTC. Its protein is CASSQGVVVQNIQYF.

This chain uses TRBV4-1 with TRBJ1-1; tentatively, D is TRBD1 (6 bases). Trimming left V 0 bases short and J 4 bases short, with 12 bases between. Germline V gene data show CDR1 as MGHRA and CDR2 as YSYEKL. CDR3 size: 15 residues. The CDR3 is CASSQDTGRTTEAFF. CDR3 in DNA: TGCGCCAGCAGCCAAGATACAGGGAGGACCACTGAAGCTTTCTTT.

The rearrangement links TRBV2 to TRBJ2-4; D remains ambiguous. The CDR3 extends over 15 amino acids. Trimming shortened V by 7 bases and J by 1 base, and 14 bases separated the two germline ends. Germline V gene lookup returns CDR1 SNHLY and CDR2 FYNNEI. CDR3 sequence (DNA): TGTGCCAGCACGAACCCCCGCTTGGCCAAAAACATTCAGTACTTC. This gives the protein CASTNPRLAKNIQYF.

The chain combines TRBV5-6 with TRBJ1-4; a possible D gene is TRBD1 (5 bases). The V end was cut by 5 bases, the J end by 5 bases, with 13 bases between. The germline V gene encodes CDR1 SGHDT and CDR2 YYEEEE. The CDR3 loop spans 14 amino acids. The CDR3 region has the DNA TGTGCCAGCAGTTTCAGTTGGGGGAATGAAAAACTGTTTTTT. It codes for CASSFSWGNEKLFF.

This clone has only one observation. Here the CDR3 DNA reads TGTGCCAGCAGCTTACCAAGGTCGGTGAGCAATCAGCCCCAGCATTTT. Protein sequence: CASSLPRSVSNQPQHF. V usage is TRBV6-6 and J usage is TRBJ1-5; no reliable D call. Trimming cost V 6 bases and J 1 base, with 16 bases left between them. The germline V gene encodes CDR1 MNHNY and CDR2 SVGAGI (reference sequence). The CDR3 is 16 residues long.

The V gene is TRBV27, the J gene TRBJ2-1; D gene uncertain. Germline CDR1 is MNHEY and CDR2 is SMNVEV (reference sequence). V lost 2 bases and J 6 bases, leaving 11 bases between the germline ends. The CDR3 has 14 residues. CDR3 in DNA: TGTGCCAGCAGTTTACTAGTACCCCCCAATGAGCAGTTCTTC. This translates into CASSLLVPPNEQFF.

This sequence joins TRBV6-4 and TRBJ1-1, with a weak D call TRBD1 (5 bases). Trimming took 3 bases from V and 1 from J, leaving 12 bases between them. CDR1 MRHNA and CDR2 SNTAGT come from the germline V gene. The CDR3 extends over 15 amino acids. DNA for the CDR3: TGTGCCAGCAGTGAGGCAGAGAGGGGGAACACTGAAGCTTTCTTT. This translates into CASSEAERGNTEAFF.